Below, 5 T cell receptor beta chains from the same sample are listed, as sequenced in a study of T cell responses to AZD1222 COVID-19 vaccine. Some clones are missing from TCRdb's copy, which holds only in-frame ones; the method was immunoSEQ multiplex PCR. Among around 130,000 clones listed, about 89% were seen once. The material was peripheral blood, obtained on day 0 of AZD1222 vaccination. These receptors all come from an adult in good health.

The gene calls are TRBV19 and TRBJ1-1; TRBD1 matches at 9 bases. This CDR3 has 13 amino acids. Germline trimming cut 6 bases from V and 5 bases from J; bases unmatched to any gene: 4. In germline, CDR1 is LNHDA, CDR2 SQIVND (reference sequence). Written as DNA, the CDR3 is TGTGCCAGTAGACAGGGGGCAGGTACTGAAGCTTTCTTT. This gives the protein CASRQGAGTEAFF.

This chain joins TRBV10-3 and TRBJ1-2; tentative D call: TRBD1 (6 bases). The V gene's germline CDR1 is ENHRY and CDR2 SYGVKD. V lost 5 bases and J lost 6, with 19 bases in between. This CDR3 comprises 15 residues. CDR3 nucleotide sequence: TGTGCCATCAGTAGTGGGGGGGCTGAAAAAAATGGCTACACCTTC. It codes for CAISSGGAEKNGYTF.

The rearrangement joins TRBV10-3 to TRBJ1-1; no reliable D call. This CDR3 is built from 16 residues. V was shortened by 3 bases and J by 0 bases, with 14 bases between the two germline ends. Germline V lookup: CDR1 ENHRY, CDR2 SYGVKD. The CDR3: CAISDKGRRLNTEAFF. The DNA of the CDR3 is TGTGCCATCAGTGATAAGGGCAGGAGGTTGAACACTGAAGCTTTCTTT.

The gene calls are TRBV5-5 and TRBJ2-7; 8 bases match TRBD2. This CDR3 region has 16 residues. Germline V gene sequence: CDR1 SGHKS, CDR2 YYEKEE (reference sequence). V was clipped by 4 bases and J by 7 bases; unmatched bases: 16. In nucleotides, the CDR3 is TGTGCCAGCAGCCCGGTGACTAGCGAAAGATTTCGGGAGCAGTACTTC. Translation gives CASSPVTSERFREQYF.

This clone has a handful of counts. The chain combines TRBV6-1 with TRBJ2-7, with D tentatively TRBD1 or TRBD2 (5 bases each). The V end was cut by 2 bases, the J end by 2 bases, with 13 bases between. Germline-derived CDR1 and CDR2 are MNHNS and SASEGT. The CDR3 totals 15 residues. CDR3 in amino acids: CASSELWGKTYEQYF. The CDR3 nucleotides read TGTGCCAGCAGTGAATTATGGGGGAAGACCTACGAGCAGTACTTC.